The next 22 T cell receptor beta chains were all read from a single sample in a study of radiotherapy plus CTLA-4 blockade in lung cancer. Only in-frame clones appear in the TCRdb table, and some are missing; sequencing was by immunoSEQ multiplex PCR. The data contain 30,000 to 40,000 clones, approximately 70% of them singletons. The material was peripheral blood, obtained from a patient treated with radiotherapy plus ipilimumab. The receptors derive from a human donor with non-small cell lung cancer who had stable disease on radiotherapy plus ipilimumab.

The chain links TRBV19 to TRBJ1-2; D might be TRBD1 (5 bases). V was shortened by 5 bases and J by 4 bases, with 11 bases between the two germline ends. Germline V CDR1 and CDR2: LNHDA, SQIVND (reference sequence). This CDR3 has 13 amino acids. The CDR3 coding sequence is TGTGCCAGTAGTCCCCCAGGGACCTATGGCTACACCTTC. As protein: CASSPPGTYGYTF.

The chain joins TRBV6-5 to TRBJ1-2, with D perhaps matching TRBD1 (6 bases). Trimming stripped 5 bases from V and 2 bases from J, with 6 bases between. CDR1 is MNHEY, CDR2 SVGAGI, per germline. The CDR3 spans 12 residues. CDR3 protein: CASSTGNYGYTF. CDR3 DNA sequence: TGTGCCAGCAGTACAGGGAACTATGGCTACACCTTC.

This clone came up once. The V gene is TRBV5-4, the J gene TRBJ2-1; 11 bases agree with TRBD2. Germline loops: CDR1 SGHNT, CDR2 YYREEE (reference sequence). V dropped 3 bases and J dropped 4; count of bases not matched to a gene: 12. This CDR3 spans 18 amino acids. The CDR3 DNA sequence: TGTGCCAGCAGCTCCCGCCCGGGACTAGCGGAAAATTACAATGAGCAGTTCTTC. This sequence encodes CASSSRPGLAENYNEQFF.

The V gene is TRBV11-2, the J gene TRBJ2-1, with TRBD2 matching over 12 bases. The CDR3 covers 17 residues. The junction had 13 bases not matched to a gene; V was cut back by 7 bases and J by 6 bases. Germline-derived CDR1 and CDR2 are SGHAT and FQNNGV. CDR3 DNA: TGTGCCAGCAACTACCGGACTAGCGGGGCGGGCGGCAATGAGCAGTTCTTC. Translating gives CASNYRTSGAGGNEQFF. Full variable domain (remainder filled in from reference TRBV11-2 and TRBJ2-1): EAGVAQSPRYKIIEKRQSVAFWCNPISGHATLYWYQQILGQGPKLLIQFQNNGVVDDSQLPKDRFSAERLKGVDSTLKIQPAKLEDSAVYLCASNYRTSGAGGNEQFFGPGTRLTVL.

This chain links TRBV6-1 with TRBJ2-6; D uncertain. CDR3 length: 18 amino acids. With 4 bases removed from V and 4 bases from J, the gap between germline ends came to 20 bases. In germline, CDR1 is MNHNS, CDR2 SASEGT. The CDR3 coding sequence is TGTGCCAGCAGTGGACGACGGGCCTCTTTGCTCGGGGCCAACGTCCTGACTTTC. Residues: CASSGRRASLLGANVLTF.

The V and J genes are TRBV7-8 and TRBJ1-1, with 9 bases matching TRBD1. CDR1 and CDR2 (germline): SGHVS, FQNEAQ. V lost 5 bases, J lost 1 base, and 14 bases stayed unmatched. This CDR3 comprises 18 residues. The CDR3 sequence is CASSGARDRVARNTEAFF. DNA of the CDR3: TGTGCCAGCAGCGGAGCCCGGGACAGGGTAGCGAGGAACACTGAAGCTTTCTTT. The whole variable domain, filled in from reference TRBV7-8 and TRBJ1-1, reads GAGVSQSPRYKVAKRGQDVALRCDPISGHVSLFWYQQALGQGPEFLTYFQNEAQLDKSGLPSDRFFAERPEGSVSTLKIQRTQQEDSAVYLCASSGARDRVARNTEAFFGQGTRLTVV.

For this clone: A junction boundary mismatches the germline segment, possibly from a read error. V gene TRBV4-1 combines with J gene TRBJ2-7; 13 bases map to TRBD2. CDR3 length equals 15 residues. In germline, CDR1 is MGHRA, CDR2 YSYEKL. CDR3 sequence: CASSQGLAGAYEQYF. CDR3 nucleotides: TGTGCCAGCAGCCAAGGACTAGCGGGAGCCTACGAGCAGTACTTC.

This rearrangement joins TRBV9 to TRBJ1-2; 9 bases map to TRBD1. The CDR3 consists of 15 residues. Germline V lookup: CDR1 SGDLS, CDR2 YYNGEE. The V segment lost 0 bases and the J segment 8 bases; nucleotides outside the gene matches: 8. The chain's CDR3 is CASSVVPQGAEGYTF. CDR3 nucleotides: TGTGCCAGCAGCGTAGTCCCACAGGGGGCGGAAGGCTACACCTTC.

This clone was seen once. The rearrangement links TRBV15 to TRBJ2-7, with D perhaps TRBD2 (6 bases). Trimming took off 0 bases at V and 6 bases at J, with 12 bases between the two ends. CDR1 and CDR2 (germline): LNHNV, YYDKDF (reference sequence). This CDR3 is built from 14 residues. The CDR3: CATSRDRTTLEQYF. In DNA, the CDR3 is TGTGCCACCAGCAGAGATCGGACTACCCTCGAGCAGTACTTC.

The chain has TRBV7-2 and TRBJ1-1; no definite D call. The germline V gene has CDR1 SGHTA and CDR2 FQGNSA. The CDR3 consists of 14 residues. Between the trimmed V and J ends, which lost 2 bases and 1 base, there was a span of 8 bases. The DNA for the CDR3 is TGTGCCAGCAGCTTAACGTTGGGGAACACTGAAGCTTTCTTT. Encoded protein: CASSLTLGNTEAFF. The full variable domain, completed using reference TRBV7-2 and TRBJ1-1, is GAGVSQSPSNKVTEKGKDVELRCDPISGHTALYWYRQSLGQGLEFLIYFQGNSAPDKSGLPSDRFSAERTGGSVSTLTIQRTQQEDSAVYLCASSLTLGNTEAFFGQGTRLTVV.

This clone appeared a few times. The chain couples TRBV7-3 to TRBJ1-1; D is unclear. The CDR3 is 13 amino acids. Trimming cost V 5 bases and J 1 base, with 8 bases left between them. The germline gives CDR1 SGHTA, CDR2 FQGTGA. The CDR3 sequence is CASSRGPNTEAFF. The CDR3 coding sequence is TGTGCCAGCAGCCGAGGACCGAACACTGAAGCTTTCTTT.

The rearrangement links TRBV19 to TRBJ2-7, with 9 bases that match TRBD1. CDR3 length: 15 residues. After removal of 6 bases from V and 3 bases from J, the junction contained 9 bases not matched to a gene. In germline, CDR1 is LNHDA, CDR2 SQIVND (reference sequence). The CDR3 loop is CASRIRPGQGYEQYF. The CDR3 DNA sequence: TGTGCCAGTAGAATTCGACCGGGACAGGGCTACGAGCAGTACTTC.

This chain connects TRBV19 to TRBJ2-2; 8 bases line up with TRBD1. The CDR3 runs to 16 residues. The J segment lost 6 bases and the V segment lost 8 bases, leaving 14 bases of the junction unmatched. The V gene's germline CDR1 is LNHDA and CDR2 SQIVND (reference sequence). The CDR3 region has the DNA TGTGCCAGTGTCTCAGTAGGACAGGGTTACGCCGGGGAGCTGTTTTTT. The encoded protein is CASVSVGQGYAGELFF.

This chain links TRBV11-2 with TRBJ2-3, with 10 positions matching TRBD2. This CDR3 spans 15 amino acids. CDR1 and CDR2 from the germline V gene are SGHAT and FQNNGV. V lost 1 base, J lost 8 bases, and 6 bases stayed unmatched. The CDR3 protein is CASSLGSGRDGTQYF. The DNA of the CDR3 is TGTGCCAGCAGCTTAGGGAGCGGGAGGGACGGTACGCAGTATTTT.

The chain recombines TRBV5-1 with TRBJ2-7; D is unresolved. CDR1 SGHRS and CDR2 YFSETQ come from the germline V gene. CDR3 length: 14 amino acids. V lost 3 bases and J lost 7, with 17 bases in between. The CDR3 here is CASSSGPAMGEQYF. The CDR3 DNA is TGCGCCAGCAGCTCCGGGCCAGCTATGGGAGAGCAGTACTTC.

This clone was recorded once. The V call is TRBV19, the J call TRBJ2-3, with no clear D. The CDR3 extends over 12 amino acids. V was clipped by 6 bases and J by 3 bases, with 7 bases between them. CDR1 and CDR2 from the germline V gene are LNHDA and SQIVND (reference sequence). CDR3 DNA: TGTGCCAGTAGCCAAACTACAGATACGCAGTATTTT. Residues: CASSQTTDTQYF.

V is TRBV7-9 and J is TRBJ2-1; TRBD2 matches at 13 bases. This CDR3 has 17 amino acids. With 5 bases clipped from V and 7 bases from J, the junction kept 11 bases outside the gene matches. Per germline, CDR1 SEHNR and CDR2 FQNEAQ (reference sequence). The CDR3, as DNA: TGTGCCAGCAGCGATACTAGCGGGAGGGCTCGGGAAAATGAGCAGTTCTTC. Encoded protein: CASSDTSGRARENEQFF.

This chain links TRBV28 with TRBJ1-2; D unclear. This CDR3 comprises 11 residues. Deletions cut 8 bases from V and 2 bases from J, with 6 bases between. The V gene's germline CDR1 is MDHEN and CDR2 SYDVKM. CDR3 nucleotides: TGTGCCAGCTTTGGGAACTATGGCTACACCTTC. This gives the protein CASFGNYGYTF.

The chain links TRBV6-5 to TRBJ2-3, with D maybe TRBD1 (6 bases). Germline assignment: CDR1 MNHEY and CDR2 SVGAGI. The V and J ends lost 6 bases and 6 bases respectively, with 13 bases between them. The CDR3 covers 13 residues. The CDR3: CASSQGPFDTQYF. In DNA form, the CDR3 reads TGTGCCAGCAGCCAGGGGCCTTTTGATACGCAGTATTTT.

The rearrangement links TRBV28 to TRBJ1-5; 9 nucleotides line up with TRBD1. The trim removed 2 bases at V and 6 bases at J, leaving 11 bases unmatched. The CDR3 has 17 residues. Germline assignment: CDR1 MDHEN and CDR2 SYDVKM. For the CDR3, the DNA is TGTGCCAGCAGTTTACTCCATGACAGGGGGGTAGGTCAGCCCCAGCATTTT. Its protein product is CASSLLHDRGVGQPQHF.

The rearrangement links TRBV10-3 to TRBJ2-5; TRBD1 aligns across 7 bases. The CDR3 contains 11 residues. Losses at the gene ends were 8 bases for V and 5 bases for J; bases not matched to a gene: 2. The germline gives CDR1 ENHRY, CDR2 SYGVKD. DNA of the CDR3: TGTGCCATCGGGGGACAGGAGACCCAGTACTTC. This sequence encodes CAIGGQETQYF.

In the case of this clone: One junction end does not reproduce the germline sequence, and a read error may be involved. The chain employs TRBV7-7 and TRBJ2-2; D may correspond to TRBD1 or TRBD2 (5 bases each). Germline V gene sequence: CDR1 SSHAT, CDR2 FNYEAQ (reference sequence). This CDR3 spans 16 amino acids. The CDR3 loop reads CASSGPQGGNTGELFF. CDR3 nucleotides: TGTGCTAGCAGCGGCCCCCAGGGTGGGAACACCGGGGAGCTGTTTTTT.